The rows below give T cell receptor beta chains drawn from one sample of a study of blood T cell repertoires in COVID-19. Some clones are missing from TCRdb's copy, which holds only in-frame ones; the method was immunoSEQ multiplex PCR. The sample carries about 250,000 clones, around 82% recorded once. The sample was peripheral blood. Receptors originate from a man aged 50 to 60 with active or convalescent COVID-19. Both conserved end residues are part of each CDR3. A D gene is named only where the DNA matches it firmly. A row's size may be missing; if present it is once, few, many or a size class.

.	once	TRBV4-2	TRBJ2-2	CASSQDTSNTGELFF	TGTGCCAGCAGCCAAGACACTAGCAACACCGGGGAGCTGTTTTTT
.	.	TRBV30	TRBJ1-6	CAWSVSQGMGSPLHF	TGTGCCTGGAGTGTATCCCAGGGGATGGGATCACCCCTCCACTTT
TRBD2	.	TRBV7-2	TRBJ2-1	CASSLSGGEPQNEQFF	TGTGCCAGCAGCTTGAGCGGGGGGGAACCTCAGAATGAGCAGTTCTTC
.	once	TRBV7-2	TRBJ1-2	CASSLVTEDYGYTF	TGTGCCAGCAGCTTAGTTACGGAGGACTATGGCTACACCTTC
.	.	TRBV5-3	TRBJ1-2	CARSAVTGTYGYTF	TGTGCCAGAAGCGCAGTCACAGGGACCTATGGCTACACCTTC
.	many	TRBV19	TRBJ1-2	CASSPTDTNYGYTF	TGTGCCAGTAGCCCGACAGATACTAACTATGGCTACACCTTC
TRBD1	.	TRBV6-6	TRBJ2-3	CASSLPGQGSDTQYF	TGTGCCAGCAGCCTCCCGGGACAGGGATCAGATACGCAGTATTTT
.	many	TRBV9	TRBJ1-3	CASSPGDGNTIYF	TGTGCCAGCAGCCCCGGCGACGGGAACACCATATATTTT
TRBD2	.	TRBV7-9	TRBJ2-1	CASSLVAGPNNEQFF	TGTGCCAGCAGCTTAGTAGCGGGGCCGAACAATGAGCAGTTCTTC
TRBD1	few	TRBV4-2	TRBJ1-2	CASSQDPGGESGYTF	TGTGCCAGCAGCCAAGATCCAGGGGGCGAGAGCGGCTACACCTTC
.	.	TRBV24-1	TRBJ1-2	CATIGRGLVHGYTF	TGTGCCACCATTGGCAGGGGCCTGGTTCATGGCTACACCTTC
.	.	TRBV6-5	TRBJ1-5	CASSFRLNQPQHF	TGTGCCAGCAGCTTTCGTCTAAATCAGCCCCAGCATTTT
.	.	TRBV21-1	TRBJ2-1	CASSKGGGGPYNEQFF	TGTGCCAGCAGCAAAGGAGGCGGGGGCCCCTACAATGAGCAGTTCTTC
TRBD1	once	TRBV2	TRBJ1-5	CASRGQGVGQPQHF	TGTGCCAGCAGGGGACAGGGAGTGGGTCAGCCCCAGCATTTT
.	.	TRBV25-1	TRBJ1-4	CASSERSRDIREKLFF	TGTGCCAGCAGTGAAAGGTCAAGGGACATCCGAGAAAAACTGTTTTTT
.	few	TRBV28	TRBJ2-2	CASSLPGSGTGELFF	TGTGCCAGCAGTTTACCAGGGTCGGGCACCGGGGAGCTGTTTTTT
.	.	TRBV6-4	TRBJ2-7	CASSAGGSQGVPDSYEQYF	TGTGCCAGCAGCGCAGGGGGGTCCCAAGGGGTGCCGGACTCCTACGAGCAGTACTTC
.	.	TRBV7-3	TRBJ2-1	CASSLGLNSYNEQFF	TGTGCCAGCAGCTTAGGACTTAACTCCTACAATGAGCAGTTCTTC
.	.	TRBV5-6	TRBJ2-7	CARPSGALGF	TGTGCCAGACCGAGTGGGGCTTTAGGATTC
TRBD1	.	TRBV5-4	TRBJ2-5	CASWISGQGHQETQYF	TGTGCCAGCTGGATTTCGGGACAGGGGCATCAAGAGACCCAGTACTTC
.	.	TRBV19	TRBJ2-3	CASSIDQADTQYF	TGTGCCAGTAGTATAGATCAGGCGGATACGCAGTATTTT
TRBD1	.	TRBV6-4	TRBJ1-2	CASSDVAGGRYGYTF	TGTGCCAGCAGTGACGTGGCAGGGGGCCGCTATGGCTACACCTTC
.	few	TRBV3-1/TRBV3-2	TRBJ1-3	CASSQGRSSGNTIYF	TGTGCCAGCAGCCAAGGCAGAAGCTCTGGAAACACCATATATTTT
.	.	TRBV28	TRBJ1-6	CASRVALLNNSPLHF	TGTGCCAGCAGGGTAGCACTATTAAATAATTCACCCCTCCACTTT
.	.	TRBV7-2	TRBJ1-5	CASSLVLDNQPQHF	TGTGCCAGCAGCTTAGTGCTAGACAATCAGCCCCAGCATTTT
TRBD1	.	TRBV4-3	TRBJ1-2	CASSQGLTGDYGYTF	TGCGCCAGCAGCCAGGGTTTAACAGGGGACTATGGCTACACCTTC
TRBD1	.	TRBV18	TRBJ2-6	CASSPPDRDRFSGANVLTF	TGTGCCAGCTCACCACCTGACAGGGACCGCTTCTCTGGGGCCAACGTCCTGACTTTC
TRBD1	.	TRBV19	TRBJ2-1	CASIRGTGGNEQFF	TGTGCCAGTATCCGCGGGACAGGGGGTAATGAGCAGTTCTTC
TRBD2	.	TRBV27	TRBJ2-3	CATLGLASGEDTQYF	TGTGCCACCCTCGGACTAGCAAGTGGGGAAGATACGCAGTATTTT
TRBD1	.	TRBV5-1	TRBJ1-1	CASSRGQVNTEAFF	TGCGCCAGCAGCCGGGGACAGGTGAACACTGAAGCTTTCTTT
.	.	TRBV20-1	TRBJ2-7	CSASQSGSCCYEQYF	TGCAGTGCTAGTCAGTCAGGTTCATGCTGCTACGAGCAGTACTTC
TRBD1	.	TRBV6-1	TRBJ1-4	CASSDPGQANEKLFF	TGTGCCAGCAGTGATCCGGGACAGGCTAATGAAAAACTGTTTTTT
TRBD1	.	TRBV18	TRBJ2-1	CASSPPVKGANEQFF	TGTGCCAGCTCACCACCCGTAAAGGGGGCCAATGAGCAGTTCTTC
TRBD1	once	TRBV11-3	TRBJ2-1	CASSSGQGAVDEQFF	TGTGCCAGCAGCTCGGGACAGGGGGCTGTCGATGAGCAGTTCTTC
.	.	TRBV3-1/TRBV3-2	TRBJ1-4	CASSYYSANEKLFF	TGTGCCAGCAGCTACTACTCAGCTAATGAAAAACTGTTTTTT
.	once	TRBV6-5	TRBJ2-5	CASSYDRGGRETQYF	TGTGCCAGCAGTTACGACAGGGGAGGGCGAGAGACCCAGTACTTC
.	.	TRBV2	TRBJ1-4	CASRGGFGEKLFF	TGTGCCAGCAGAGGGGGATTTGGGGAAAAACTGTTTTTT
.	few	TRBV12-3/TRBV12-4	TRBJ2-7	CASAQGRREQYF	TGTGCCAGTGCCCAGGGGCGTAGGGAGCAGTACTTC
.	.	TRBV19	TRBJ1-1	CASSHLTGRTEAFF	TGTGCCAGTAGTCACCTGACAGGTCGGACTGAAGCTTTCTTT
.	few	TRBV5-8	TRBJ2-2	CASPRGGELFF	TGTGCCAGCCCCCGCGGGGGGGAGCTGTTTTTT
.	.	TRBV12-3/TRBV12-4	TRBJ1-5	CASKRSGAQPQHF	TGTGCCAGCAAGAGAAGTGGGGCCCAGCCCCAGCATTTT
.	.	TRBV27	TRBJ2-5	CASSLSNRAEETQYF	TGTGCCAGCAGTTTATCCAACAGGGCTGAGGAGACCCAGTACTTC
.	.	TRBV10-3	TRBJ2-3	CAISVGGATDTQYF	TGTGCCATCAGTGTTGGGGGGGCAACAGATACGCAGTATTTT